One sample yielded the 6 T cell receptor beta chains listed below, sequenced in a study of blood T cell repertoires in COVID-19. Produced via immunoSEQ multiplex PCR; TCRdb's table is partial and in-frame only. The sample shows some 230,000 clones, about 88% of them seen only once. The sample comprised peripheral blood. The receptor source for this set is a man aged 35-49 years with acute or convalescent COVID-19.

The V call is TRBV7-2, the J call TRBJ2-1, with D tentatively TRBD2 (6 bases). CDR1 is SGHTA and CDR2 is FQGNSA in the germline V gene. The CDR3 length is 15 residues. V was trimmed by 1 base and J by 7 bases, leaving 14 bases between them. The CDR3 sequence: CASSLEGGEFNEQFF. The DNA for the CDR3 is TGTGCCAGCAGCTTAGAAGGCGGGGAGTTTAATGAGCAGTTCTTC.

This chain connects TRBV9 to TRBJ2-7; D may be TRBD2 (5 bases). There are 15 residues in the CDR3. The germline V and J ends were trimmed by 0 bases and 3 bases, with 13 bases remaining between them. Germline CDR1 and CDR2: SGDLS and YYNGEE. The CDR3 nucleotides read TGTGCCAGCAGCGTAGCTCCCGGGGTGGACTACGAGCAGTACTTC. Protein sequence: CASSVAPGVDYEQYF.

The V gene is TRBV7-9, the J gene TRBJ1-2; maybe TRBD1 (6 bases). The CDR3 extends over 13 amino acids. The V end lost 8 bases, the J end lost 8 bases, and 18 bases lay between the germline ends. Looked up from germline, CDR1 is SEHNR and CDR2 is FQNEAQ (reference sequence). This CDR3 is CASGATGSLGYTF. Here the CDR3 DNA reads TGTGCCAGCGGAGCGACAGGATCCTTGGGCTACACCTTC.

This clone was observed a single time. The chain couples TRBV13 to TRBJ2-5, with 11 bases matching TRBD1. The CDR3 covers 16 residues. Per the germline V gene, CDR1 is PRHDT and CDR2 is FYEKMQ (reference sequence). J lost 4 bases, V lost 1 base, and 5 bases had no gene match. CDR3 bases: TGTGCCAGCAGCTTAGCGGGACAGGGGGTTGTAGAGACCCAGTACTTC. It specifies CASSLAGQGVVETQYF.

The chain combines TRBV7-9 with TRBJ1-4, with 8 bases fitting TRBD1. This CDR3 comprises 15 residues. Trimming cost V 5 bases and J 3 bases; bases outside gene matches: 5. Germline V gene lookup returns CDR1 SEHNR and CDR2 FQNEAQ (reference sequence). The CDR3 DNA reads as TGTGCCAGCAGCGTGGGACAGGCCGCTAATGAAAAACTGTTTTTT. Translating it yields CASSVGQAANEKLFF.

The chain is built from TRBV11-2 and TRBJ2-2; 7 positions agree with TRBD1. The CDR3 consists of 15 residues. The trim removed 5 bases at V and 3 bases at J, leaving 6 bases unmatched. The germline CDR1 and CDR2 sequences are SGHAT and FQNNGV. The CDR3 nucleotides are TGTGCCAGCAGCCTGCGAACAGGGGACACCGGGGAGCTGTTTTTT. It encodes CASSLRTGDTGELFF. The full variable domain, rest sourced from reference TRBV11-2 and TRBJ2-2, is EAGVAQSPRYKIIEKRQSVAFWCNPISGHATLYWYQQILGQGPKLLIQFQNNGVVDDSQLPKDRFSAERLKGVDSTLKIQPAKLEDSAVYLCASSLRTGDTGELFFGEGSRLTVL.